This TCR beta chain was identified in a study of T cell responses to AZD1222 COVID-19 vaccine. Broader study findings: Spike-wide coverage was observed for vaccine-associated CD4 TCRs, with dominant responses at 160-218 and 743-854. Compared with day 0, the breadth and depth of the Spike-specific TCR repertoire rose significantly after two doses of AZD1222.

The table came from immunoSEQ multiplex PCR; TCRdb's copy has only in-frame clones and leaves some out. The repertoire includes some 90,000 clones, around nine tenths of them detected once, and less than 5.5% sits in the top ten. The V end lost 0 bases, the J end lost 3 bases, and 7 bases lay between the germline ends. The CDR3 sequence is 14 residues long. In germline, CDR1 is SGHDN, CDR2 FVKESK. Comment on this clone: Its antigen is not identified.

The sample consisted of peripheral blood, taken on day 0 of MenACWY control vaccination. The rearrangement links TRBV14 to TRBJ2-3, with D tentatively TRBD1 (5 bases). The sequence came from an adult in good health. CDR3 nucleotide sequence: TGTGCCAGCAGCCAAGACAGGGCAACAGATACGCAGTATTTT. Protein sequence: CASSQDRATDTQYF.